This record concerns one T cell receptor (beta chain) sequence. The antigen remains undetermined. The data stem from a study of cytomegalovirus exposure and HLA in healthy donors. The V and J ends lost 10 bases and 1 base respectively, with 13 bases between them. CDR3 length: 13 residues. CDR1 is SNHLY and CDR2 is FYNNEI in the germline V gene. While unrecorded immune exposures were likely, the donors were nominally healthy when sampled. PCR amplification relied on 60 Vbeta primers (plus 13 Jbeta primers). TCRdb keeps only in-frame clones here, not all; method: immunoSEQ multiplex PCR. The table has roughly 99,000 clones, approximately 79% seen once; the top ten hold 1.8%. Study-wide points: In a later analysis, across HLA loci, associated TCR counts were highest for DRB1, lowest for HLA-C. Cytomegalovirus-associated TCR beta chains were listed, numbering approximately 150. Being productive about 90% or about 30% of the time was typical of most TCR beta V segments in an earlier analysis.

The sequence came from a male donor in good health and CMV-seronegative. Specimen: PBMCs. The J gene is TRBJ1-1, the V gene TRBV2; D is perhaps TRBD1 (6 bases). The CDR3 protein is CAKTRGSNTEAFF. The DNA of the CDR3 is TGTGCCAAAACCAGGGGCTCGAACACTGAAGCTTTCTTT.